A single sample gave rise to the 14 T cell receptor beta chains below, sequenced in a study of CD8+ T cells in alopecia areata. Sequencing relied on a cDNA template that was reverse transcribed from extracted RNA. Assay: immunoSEQ multiplex PCR; the TCRdb copy retains only in-frame clones and omits some. The sample has some 200,000 clones, about 62% seen once. The treatment is: oral pan-JAK inhibitor, 5-10 mg twice daily. Specimen: CD4+ T cells sorted from blood, collected at week 24, from a patient treated with tofacitinib. Receptors originate from a human donor with alopecia areata.

J is TRBJ2-7 and V is TRBV30, with 11 bases fitting TRBD2. Germline V gene data show CDR1 as GTSNPN and CDR2 as SVGIG (reference sequence). The CDR3 length is 14 residues. With 5 bases clipped from V and 2 bases from J, the junction kept 5 bases outside the gene matches. This CDR3 reads CAWGGLAGAYEQYF. The CDR3 DNA reads TGTGCCTGGGGAGGACTAGCGGGCGCCTACGAGCAGTACTTC. Variable domain in full (rest from reference TRBV30 and TRBJ2-7): SQTIHQWPATLVQPVGSPLSLECTVEGTSNPNLYWYRQAAGRGLQLLFYSVGIGQISSEVPQNLSASRPQDRQFILSSKKLLLSDSGFYLCAWGGLAGAYEQYFGPGTRLTVT.

The chain carries TRBV7-2 and TRBJ2-5, with 8 bases that match TRBD1. Germline lookup yields CDR1 SGHTA and CDR2 FQGNSA. With 1 base clipped from V and 5 bases from J, the junction kept 6 bases outside the gene matches. This CDR3 is built from 15 residues. This chain's CDR3 is CASSLGGQGGETQYF. The DNA for the CDR3 is TGTGCCAGCAGCTTAGGTGGACAGGGTGGGGAGACCCAGTACTTC.

This clone showed up just a few times. The chain couples TRBV4-2 to TRBJ1-5; possibly TRBD1 for D (6 bases). The CDR3 totals 15 residues. Trimming cost V 0 bases and J 7 bases, with 13 bases left between them. Per the germline V gene, CDR1 is LGHNA and CDR2 is YNFKEQ. Written as DNA, the CDR3 is TGTGCCAGCAGCCAAGATCGGCAGGGGCACCAGCCCCAGCATTTT. It specifies CASSQDRQGHQPQHF.

The chain has TRBV30 and TRBJ2-3; 7 positions match TRBD1. Germline V CDR1 and CDR2: GTSNPN, SVGIG (reference sequence). CDR3 length: 13 amino acids. Losses at the gene ends were 1 base for V and 4 bases for J; bases not matched to a gene: 2. CDR3 bases: TGTGCCTGGAGTGAACAGGGGCCAGATACGCAGTATTTT. Amino acids: CAWSEQGPDTQYF.

This clone was observed a few times. V is TRBV10-3 and J is TRBJ2-1; the D gene is possibly TRBD2 (5 bases). Germline V gene data show CDR1 as ENHRY and CDR2 as SYGVKD. Trimming cost V 3 bases and J 0 bases, with 9 bases left between them. The CDR3 has 15 amino acids. In DNA, the CDR3 is TGTGCCATCAGTGAAGTAGCGACCTCCTACAATGAGCAGTTCTTC. Encoded protein: CAISEVATSYNEQFF.

J is TRBJ1-6 and V is TRBV25-1; no definite D call. CDR1 is MGHDK and CDR2 is SYGVNS in the germline V gene. With 4 bases removed from V and 9 bases from J, the gap between germline ends came to 13 bases. The CDR3 length is 14 residues. The chain's CDR3 is CASSVSLRTSPLHF. In DNA form, the CDR3 reads TGTGCCAGCAGTGTGAGCTTAAGGACTTCACCCCTCCACTTT.

This clone has a handful of counts. The rearrangement joins TRBV4-3 to TRBJ1-6; TRBD1 might be the D (6 bases). There are 15 residues in the CDR3. The germline CDR1 and CDR2 sequences are LGHNA and YSLEER. V was cut by 4 bases and J by 7 bases, with 14 bases left in between. DNA for the CDR3: TGCGCCAGCAGCCTTGGGACAAACGGGAATTCACCCCTCCACTTT. Encoded protein: CASSLGTNGNSPLHF.

The J gene is TRBJ2-5, the V gene TRBV29-1, with D perhaps TRBD2 (6 bases). Germline values: CDR1 SQVTM, CDR2 ANQGSEA. The CDR3 covers 15 residues. The V and J ends lost 4 bases and 5 bases respectively, with 20 bases between them. CDR3 loop: CSVGSAGTPKETQYF. Here the CDR3 DNA reads TGCAGCGTTGGGAGTGCAGGGACTCCCAAGGAGACCCAGTACTTC.

This clone was seen only once. This chain's CDR3 is CASRYDSANSGYTF. CDR3 bases: TGTGCCAGCAGATACGACTCAGCGAACAGTGGCTACACCTTC. The rearrangement links TRBV6-5 to TRBJ1-2, with D hard to call. Germline V gives CDR1 MNHEY, CDR2 SVGAGI. V lost 6 bases and J 7 bases, leaving 18 bases between the germline ends. The length of the CDR3 is 14 residues.

The V and J genes are TRBV5-1 and TRBJ1-3; TRBD1 matches at 7 bases. J gave up 4 bases and V 4 bases, and 5 bases lay outside the gene matches. CDR3 length equals 14 residues. CDR1 is SGHRS, CDR2 YFSETQ, per germline. CDR3 residues: CASSPEGQGNTIYF. The DNA for the CDR3 is TGCGCCAGCAGCCCGGAGGGACAGGGAAACACCATATATTTT.

The chain couples TRBV30 to TRBJ2-5; the D gene could be TRBD1 or TRBD2 (5 bases each). Germline V lookup: CDR1 GTSNPN, CDR2 SVGIG (reference sequence). The CDR3 consists of 12 residues. DNA for the CDR3: TGTGGGGTTGGGGGAGTAGCAGAGACCCAGTACTTC. Its translation is CGVGGVAETQYF.

This clone was seen a handful of times. The chain carries TRBV7-2 and TRBJ2-7; TRBD1 agrees at 9 bases. V shed 3 bases, J shed 3 bases, and the junction held 3 bases outside the gene matches. Per the germline V gene, CDR1 is SGHTA and CDR2 is FQGNSA. The CDR3 loop spans 14 amino acids. The CDR3 loop is CASSFGQGYYEQYF. The CDR3 DNA sequence: TGTGCCAGCAGCTTTGGACAGGGGTACTACGAGCAGTACTTC.

This clone appeared a few times. V is TRBV6-6 and J is TRBJ2-5; TRBD1 is a possible D gene (6 bases). The CDR3 has 13 residues. Trimming took 1 base from V and 4 from J, leaving 7 bases between them. Germline CDR1 reads MNHNY; CDR2 reads SVGAGI (reference sequence). This chain's CDR3 is CASSYFRGETQYF. The DNA of the CDR3 is TGTGCCAGCAGTTACTTCAGGGGAGAGACCCAGTACTTC.

The gene calls are TRBV28 and TRBJ2-4; 9 bases are shared with TRBD1. V shed 6 bases and J 12 bases; nucleotides not matched to a gene: 12. CDR1 and CDR2 from the germline V gene are MDHEN and SYDVKM. The CDR3 is made up of 14 amino acids. The CDR3 nucleotides are TGTGCCAGCAGCGCTCTACCGGGACAGGGAAATCAGTACTTC. This sequence encodes CASSALPGQGNQYF.